Below, one T cell receptor (beta chain) is given with its context. This sample was taken from a study of blood T cell repertoires in COVID-19. Germline values: CDR1 SGHTA, CDR2 FQGTGA. Trimming left V 4 bases short and J 4 bases short, with 10 bases between. The CDR3 length is 13 residues. The method was immunoSEQ multiplex PCR; TCRdb's version includes in-frame clones alone and lacks a portion of them. This sample carries approximately 300,000 clones, roughly 88% of them seen once, and the ten largest clones take under 4.5%. The genes are TRBV7-3 and TRBJ1-1; D is undetermined. The receptor was derived from a woman aged 50 to 65 with active or convalescent COVID-19. Source material: peripheral blood. The CDR3, as DNA: TGTGCCAGCAGCTCAACTAGCGCCACTGAAGCTTTCTTT. It encodes CASSSTSATEAFF.